This T cell receptor (beta chain) was identified during a study of T cell clonality in common variable immunodeficiency. Clones were sequenced by immunoSEQ multiplex PCR, and TCRdb holds only the in-frame ones, with some missing. The sample shows roughly 30,000 clones, none of them appearing just once. Study-wide points: CVID subjects shared fewer TCRbeta clones than healthy controls did. Common variable immunodeficiency TCR beta sequences reportedly had fewer deletions and N-nucleotide insertions.

This clone was recorded many times. Its matching antigen is unknown. The sequence runs out 3 residues before the end of the CDR3; the remainder is reconstructed from the germline J gene. CDR1 is SGHRS and CDR2 is YFSETQ in the germline V gene. This CDR3 contains 15 residues. With 4 bases clipped from V and 3 bases from J, the junction kept 9 bases outside the gene matches. Both groups were predominantly of Caucasian heritage. All CVID subjects were on immunoglobulin replacement for at least one year. Blood samples were heparinized, about 4.5 to 9 ml per donor. The sequence was collected from a human donor with common variable immunodeficiency. This rearrangement joins TRBV5-1 to TRBJ2-7, with TRBD1 matching 8 bases. Input material: peripheral blood mononuclear cells. CDR3 sequence: CASSPEGTGLYEQYF. CDR3 DNA, as far as it was read: TGCGCCAGCAGCCCGGAAGGGACAGGCCTCTACGAG.